The sequence of this T cell receptor beta chain was determined in a study of cytomegalovirus exposure and HLA in healthy donors. Study-level results: Cytomegalovirus association was assigned to about 180 TCR beta chains. Some V segments could not be told apart, so they were left out, TRBV6-2 and TRBV6-3 among them. Rare sequences made up most TCRs, while some public TCRs were found in many donors. There were a few CMV-associated chains whose specificity for CMV antigens was confirmed in vitro.

Remarks on this clone: The antigen is unknown.

Amplification used 60 Vbeta primers and 13 Jbeta primers. Only in-frame clones appear in the TCRdb table, and some are missing; sequencing was by immunoSEQ multiplex PCR. The table lists 90,000 to 150,000 clones, 60% to 85% of them singletons. Per the germline V gene, CDR1 is LNHDA and CDR2 is SQIVND (reference sequence). V gave up 3 bases and J gave up 9 bases; unmatched junction bases: 7. The CDR3 runs 14 residues. The TCR comes from a woman aged 25-40 years in good health and CMV-seropositive. The source material was PBMCs. V and J are TRBV19 and TRBJ2-1; 8 bases agree with TRBD1. CDR3 coding DNA: TGTGCCAGTAGTATTTCCCAGGGGGCGCTTGAGCAGTTCTTC. Encoded protein: CASSISQGALEQFF.